This T cell receptor (beta chain) was captured by sequencing in a study of cytomegalovirus exposure and HLA in healthy donors. Whole-study findings and limits: Differences between HLA loci emerged in a later analysis of TCR association rates, with DRB1 most and HLA-C fewest. Earlier analysis yielded a pattern in which most TCR beta V segments were productive about 90% or about 30% of the time. Researchers catalogued around 150 TCR beta chains as cytomegalovirus-associated. A highly shared variant cluster was judged a likely technical artifact.

With respect to this clone: Its antigen is unknown.

Use of 60 Vbeta and 13 Jbeta primers characterized the PCR. Sequenced by immunoSEQ multiplex PCR; TCRdb stores in-frame clones only, minus some. The sample has approximately 130,000 clones; 81% are singletons. The CDR3 has 17 amino acids. This TCR came from a woman in her thirties or forties in good health and CMV-seronegative. Sequences were obtained from PBMCs. The chain carries TRBV12-1 and TRBJ2-7; TRBD2 reflects the table's D call only, with no check against the DNA. TRBV12-1 is marked as a pseudogene. Written as DNA, the CDR3 is TGTGCCAGCAGCCCGGCGACCACTAGCGGGAGTTCCTACGAGCAGTACTTC. It specifies CASSPATTSGSSYEQYF.